Listed here are 16 T cell receptor beta chains from one sample, sequenced in a study of memory CD4+ T cells and cytomegalovirus serostatus. The table came from immunoSEQ multiplex PCR; TCRdb's copy has only in-frame clones and leaves some out. The sample consists of some 41,000 clones, roughly 80% of them appearing once. The sort gate was single viable CD3+CD4+CD8-CD45RO+ cells for memory CD4+ T cells. The sequenced sample was memory CD4+ T cells from blood. The receptors were sampled from an adult in good health and CMV-seronegative.

The chain uses TRBV11-2 and TRBJ2-3; D perhaps matches TRBD1 (6 bases). The CDR3 length is 16 residues. Germline assignment: CDR1 SGHAT and CDR2 FQNNGV. Between the trimmed V and J ends, which lost 4 bases and 2 bases, there was a span of 16 bases. The CDR3 loop is CASSSTIGQTTDTQYF. In DNA form, the CDR3 reads TGTGCCAGCAGCTCAACCATCGGACAGACCACAGATACGCAGTATTTT. Full variable domain (outside the CDR3, taken from reference TRBV11-2 and TRBJ2-3): EAGVAQSPRYKIIEKRQSVAFWCNPISGHATLYWYQQILGQGPKLLIQFQNNGVVDDSQLPKDRFSAERLKGVDSTLKIQPAKLEDSAVYLCASSSTIGQTTDTQYFGPGTRLTVL.

CDR3 sequence (DNA): TGTGCCAGCAGCTTAGCCTCAGGCCCTGGAAACACCATATATTTT. It specifies CASSLASGPGNTIYF. This chain joins TRBV13 and TRBJ1-3, with D unresolved. The V end was cut by 1 base, the J end by 2 bases, with 9 bases between. Germline V gene sequence: CDR1 PRHDT, CDR2 FYEKMQ (reference sequence). This CDR3 is built from 15 residues.

The V gene is TRBV19, the J gene TRBJ1-1; 8 nucleotides match TRBD1. The CDR3 length is 16 residues. The germline CDR1 and CDR2 sequences are LNHDA and SQIVND (reference sequence). J lost 1 base, V lost 3 bases, and 7 bases had no gene match. The CDR3 DNA sequence: TGTGCCAGTAGTATTGGGACAGGTTTGTGGAACACTGAAGCTTTCTTT. Translation: CASSIGTGLWNTEAFF.

The rearrangement joins TRBV6-4 to TRBJ1-5; TRBD1 is a possible D gene (6 bases). CDR1 MRHNA and CDR2 SNTAGT come from the germline V gene. V lost 2 bases and J 0 bases, leaving 14 bases between the germline ends. This CDR3 contains 17 residues. CDR3 sequence: CASSDRGITDSNQPQHF. The DNA for the CDR3 is TGTGCCAGCAGTGACAGGGGGATCACCGATAGCAATCAGCCCCAGCATTTT.

The rearrangement joins TRBV7-6 to TRBJ1-6, with 7 bases aligning to TRBD1. CDR3 length: 14 residues. V dropped 6 bases and J dropped 7; count of bases not matched to a gene: 6. Germline loops: CDR1 SGHVS, CDR2 FNYEAQ. The CDR3 sequence: CASSQQGWNSPLHF. As DNA, the CDR3 is TGTGCCAGCAGTCAACAGGGGTGGAATTCACCCCTCCACTTT.

V usage is TRBV7-2 and J usage is TRBJ1-2; unclear D gene. Trimming cost V 5 bases and J 4 bases, with 20 bases left between them. Germline V gene sequence: CDR1 SGHTA, CDR2 FQGNSA. This CDR3 has 16 amino acids. CDR3 coding DNA: TGTGCCAGCAGCGCACAACAAGACGGAAAGACCTATGGCTACACCTTC. Amino acid sequence: CASSAQQDGKTYGYTF.

This chain connects TRBV7-2 to TRBJ1-5; D call uncertain. Trimming pared 1 base from V and 5 bases from J, leaving 6 bases between. There are 13 residues in the CDR3. Per germline, CDR1 SGHTA and CDR2 FQGNSA. This CDR3 reads CASSLVRDQPQHF. The CDR3 DNA is TGTGCCAGCAGCTTAGTACGGGATCAGCCCCAGCATTTT.

The V call is TRBV2, the J call TRBJ1-5; D possibly corresponds to TRBD1 (6 bases). Germline lookup yields CDR1 SNHLY and CDR2 FYNNEI. The CDR3 is 12 amino acids. Trimming took 5 bases from V and 6 from J, leaving 8 bases between them. The chain's CDR3 is CASSTGTQPQHF. CDR3 nucleotides: TGTGCCAGCAGTACAGGGACTCAGCCCCAGCATTTT.

The rearrangement links TRBV7-9 to TRBJ2-1, with D tentatively TRBD2 (5 bases). The CDR3 extends over 12 amino acids. From germline, CDR1 is SEHNR and CDR2 FQNEAQ (reference sequence). The V end was cut by 3 bases, the J end by 11 bases, with 11 bases between. The CDR3 reads CASSFHGGQQFF. The CDR3 DNA reads as TGTGCCAGCAGCTTCCATGGAGGTCAGCAGTTCTTC.

This clone was recorded only once. The V gene is TRBV2, the J gene TRBJ1-1, with D possibly TRBD1 on 5 matching bases. V gave up 6 bases and J gave up 3 bases, with 14 bases separating them. CDR1 SNHLY and CDR2 FYNNEI come from the germline V gene. The CDR3 has 14 amino acids. This chain's CDR3 is CASSKGRTDTEAFF. Here the CDR3 DNA reads TGTGCCAGCAGCAAGGGGAGGACGGACACTGAAGCTTTCTTT.

The CDR3 DNA sequence: TGTGCCAGCAGCTTAGTCCCCCTGCGGAAGACCCAGTACTTC. Protein: CASSLVPLRKTQYF. The rearrangement joins TRBV5-6 to TRBJ2-5; no clear D gene. The germline gives CDR1 SGHDT, CDR2 YYEEEE. The CDR3 length is 14 residues. V lost 2 bases to trimming and J lost 6 bases, with 14 bases between them.

Of note for this clone: The junction departs from the called germline gene at one end, perhaps through a read error. The chain couples TRBV7-7 to TRBJ2-2; D gene uncertain. CDR3 length equals 12 residues. Germline loops: CDR1 SSHAT, CDR2 FNYEAQ (reference sequence). The CDR3 DNA follows: TGTGCTAGCAGCTTATTCCACGGGGAGCTGTTTTTT. Protein sequence: CASSLFHGELFF.

This chain joins TRBV6-6 and TRBJ2-5; possibly TRBD2 for D (6 bases). Germline CDR1 reads MNHNY; CDR2 reads SVGAGI (reference sequence). The CDR3 extends over 14 amino acids. V lost 2 bases, J lost 5 bases, and 12 bases lay in between. The CDR3 here is CASSYGTRGETQYF. The CDR3 coding sequence is TGTGCCAGCAGTTACGGGACCCGGGGGGAGACCCAGTACTTC.

This chain connects TRBV7-9 to TRBJ1-1; 8 nucleotides line up with TRBD1. The CDR3 has 16 residues. V shed 3 bases, J shed 0 bases, and the junction held 6 bases outside the gene matches. Per germline, CDR1 SEHNR and CDR2 FQNEAQ (reference sequence). CDR3 residues: CASSLGQATLNTEAFF. DNA for the CDR3: TGTGCCAGCAGCTTGGGACAGGCCACTTTGAACACTGAAGCTTTCTTT.

The rearrangement links TRBV5-8 to TRBJ1-1; perhaps TRBD1 as D (5 bases). The CDR3 has 13 residues. The germline V and J ends were trimmed by 2 bases and 5 bases, with 10 bases remaining between them. The germline CDR1 and CDR2 sequences are SGHTS and YDEGEE. The CDR3 spells CASSFWGGTEAFF. The CDR3 coding sequence is TGTGCCAGCAGCTTTTGGGGGGGTACTGAAGCTTTCTTT.

The chain couples TRBV7-9 to TRBJ1-3; D perhaps matches TRBD1 (6 bases). The CDR3 extends over 14 amino acids. V lost 4 bases and J 9 bases, leaving 16 bases between the germline ends. Per the germline V gene, CDR1 is SEHNR and CDR2 is FQNEAQ (reference sequence). Here the CDR3 reads CASSSRQAYGTIYF. The CDR3 nucleotides are TGTGCCAGCAGCTCAAGACAGGCCTATGGCACCATATATTTT.